Given below is one T cell receptor beta chain in context. The antigen remains undetermined. V was clipped by 2 bases and J by 2 bases, with 16 bases between them. The CDR3 has 16 residues. The germline V gene has CDR1 LNHDA and CDR2 SQIVND (reference sequence). Template material for amplifying TCR beta CDR3 regions consisted of RNA transcripts. The HTBI primer set drove a first-round RT-PCR of the TCR CDR3. Via MiXCR, TCRdb re-called the multiplex PCR reads, giving one row per CDR3 protein. The data hold 600,000 to 900,000 distinct CDR3 sequences, with around 15% observed a single time. These data are taken from a study of T cells in Graves' hyperthyroidism and ophthalmopathy. General study points: Ophthalmopathy prediction by the model preceded onset by a median about 6 months.

Stable hyperthyroidism: no ophthalmopathy progression over 18 months of follow-up. Patients aged 18 to 65 had newly diagnosed hyperthyroidism lasting under 2 months. Reasons for excluding patients were uncontrolled infection, other autoimmune disease, pregnancy or lactation. Sequenced sample: blood. The V call is TRBV19, the J call TRBJ2-7, with D tentatively TRBD1 (5 bases). This TCR was recovered from a man aged 18 to 29 with Graves' hyperthyroidism. The CDR3 nucleotides are TGTGCCAGTAGTATACGAGGCCAGGGCGGAACCTACGAGCAGTACTTC. Its protein is CASSIRGQGGTYEQYF.